This is a list of T cell receptor beta chains from one sample in a study of OX40 agonist ivuxolimab in advanced cancers. The table came from immunoSEQ multiplex PCR; TCRdb's copy has only in-frame clones and leaves some out. The sample yields tens of thousands of clones, around 90% seen once. The sequences come from CD4+ or CD8+ T cells sorted from blood, collected in a trial of the OX40 agonist ivuxolimab. The receptor source for this set is an adult with an advanced solid tumor such as melanoma, head and neck, liver or kidney cancer. The CDR3 runs from the conserved cysteine through the conserved F or W. D genes are given only for firm matches.

V gene	J gene	D gene	CDR3 protein	CDR3 DNA
TRBV5-5	TRBJ2-7	-	CASSLDTVPRGEQYF	TGTGCCAGCAGCTTGGATACGGTCCCGAGGGGCGAGCAGTACTTC
TRBV27	TRBJ1-5	-	CASSLGGRAQPQHF	TGTGCCAGCAGTCTGGGGGGCAGAGCCCAGCCCCAGCATTTT
TRBV2	TRBJ1-2	-	CASSVIMVGYTF	TGTGCCAGCAGCGTTATTATGGTGGGCTACACCTTC
TRBV4-2	TRBJ1-2	TRBD1	CASSQDLDRGGYGYTF	TGTGCCAGCAGCCAAGATCTGGACAGGGGGGGCTATGGCTACACCTTC
TRBV11-2	TRBJ2-2	TRBD1	CASSTRSQGVTGELFF	TGTGCCAGCAGCACCAGGTCGCAGGGGGTCACCGGGGAGCTGTTTTTT
TRBV28	TRBJ1-4	-	CASSLWGGARNEKLFF	TGTGCCAGCAGTTTATGGGGTGGGGCCCGGAATGAAAAACTGTTTTTT
TRBV19	TRBJ2-1	-	CASSIMSARGTEQFF	TGTGCCAGTAGTATCATGTCTGCCAGGGGAACTGAGCAGTTCTTC
TRBV6-1	TRBJ1-2	-	CASTETGALYGYTF	TGTGCCAGCACAGAGACAGGAGCCCTCTATGGCTACACCTTC
TRBV4-2	TRBJ2-1	TRBD2	CASSQDVASGIYNEQFF	TGTGCCAGCAGCCAAGATGTCGCTAGCGGTATCTACAATGAGCAGTTCTTC
TRBV14	TRBJ2-1	-	CASSREPVVNEQFF	TGTGCCAGCAGCCGCGAGCCAGTCGTCAATGAGCAGTTCTTC
TRBV19	TRBJ1-5	-	CASSIVGYGNQPQHF	TGTGCCAGTAGTATCGTGGGTTATGGCAATCAGCCCCAGCATTTT
TRBV18	TRBJ2-6	TRBD2	CASSLGGGSGANVLTF	TGTGCCAGCTCACTCGGGGGGGGCTCTGGGGCCAACGTCCTGACTTTC
TRBV2	TRBJ1-5	-	CASRATQANNQPQHF	TGTGCCAGCAGGGCCACACAGGCCAACAATCAGCCCCAGCATTTT
TRBV30	TRBJ1-1	-	CAWNQGMNTEAFF	TGTGCCTGGAATCAGGGGATGAACACTGAAGCTTTCTTT
TRBV7-9	TRBJ2-3	-	CASSFTASTDTQYF	TGTGCCAGCAGCTTCACAGCGAGCACAGATACGCAGTATTTT